The rows below give T cell receptor beta chains drawn from one sample of a study of blood T cell repertoires in COVID-19. TCRdb keeps only in-frame clones here, not all; method: immunoSEQ multiplex PCR. The data contain 70,000 or so clones, 76% of them singletons. The sequenced material came from peripheral blood. These receptors originate from a man aged 60 to 75 with COVID-19, enrolled during active disease. The CDR3 runs from the conserved cysteine through the conserved F or W. The D gene is left open where the match is weak. The size field is filled for only some rows; it gives once, few, many or a size class.

>TRBV11-2|.|TRBJ2-5|.
TGTGCCAGCAGCTTAACGGGAGTAGGAGAGACCCAGTACTTC
CASSLTGVGETQYF
>TRBV13|.|TRBJ1-1|.
TGTGCCAGCAGCTTAGGACGAAATGCGCCTGAAGCTTTCTTT
CASSLGRNAPEAFF
>TRBV6-6|.|TRBJ2-1|.
TGTGCCAGCAGCCTCGGGAACTACAATGAGCAGTTCTTC
CASSLGNYNEQFF
>TRBV15|TRBD1|TRBJ1-1|.
TGTGCCACTAGGGGGCAATGGAACACTGAAGCTTTCTTT
CATRGQWNTEAFF
>TRBV27|TRBD2|TRBJ2-1|few
TGTGCCAGCAGTTTACGGTTAGCGGGAGGGCTCAGCAATGAGCAGTTCTTC
CASSLRLAGGLSNEQFF
>TRBV28|.|TRBJ2-4|few
TGTGCCAGCGACTCCAAAAACATTCAGTACTTC
CASDSKNIQYF
>TRBV2|TRBD2|TRBJ2-2|few
TGTGCCAGCAGTGGCGGGAGGGCCACCGGGGAGCTGTTTTTT
CASSGGRATGELFF
>TRBV7-9|TRBD2|TRBJ2-1|.
TGTGCCAGCAGCTTAGCGTCGGGGGGGTACAATGAGCAGTTCTTC
CASSLASGGYNEQFF
>TRBV3-1/TRBV3-2|.|TRBJ2-7|.
TGTGCCAGCAGCCAGGGATTGGGGGGCTACGAGCAGTACTTC
CASSQGLGGYEQYF
>TRBV30|TRBD1|TRBJ2-7|.
TGTGCCTGGAGTGCGGGACAGTCGGGTGAGCAGTACTTC
CAWSAGQSGEQYF
>TRBV29-1|TRBD2|TRBJ2-1|.
TGCAGCGCTGACCTGGGACTAGCGGTCTACAATGAGCAGTTCTTC
CSADLGLAVYNEQFF
>TRBV6-5|.|TRBJ1-1|.
TGTGCCAGCACCCAGCGGTGGGGTCTCAACACTGAAGCTTTCTTT
CASTQRWGLNTEAFF
>TRBV15|.|TRBJ2-5|few
TGTGCCACCAGCCCACCGGGAGACCCATTTGAGACCCAGTACTTC
CATSPPGDPFETQYF
>TRBV28|TRBD1|TRBJ2-5|.
TGTGCCAGCAGTCGAGACAGGGTTCAAGAGACCCAGTACTTC
CASSRDRVQETQYF
>TRBV6-5|TRBD1|TRBJ1-5|once
TGTGCCAGCAGTTACGGACAGGGACTCAATCAGCCCCAGCATTTT
CASSYGQGLNQPQHF
>TRBV25-1|TRBD1|TRBJ2-4|.
TGTGCCAGCAGTGACCCGGACAGGGTAAACATTCAGTACTTC
CASSDPDRVNIQYF